This TCR beta chain originates from a study of OX40 agonist ivuxolimab in advanced cancers. Study-wide results and caveats: CD4+ and CD8+ blood T cells expanded clonally by week 6 at 0.1 to 3.0 mg/kg. Also present in some nonresponders was a low level of normalized T-cell clonal expansion. Averaged across samples, CD8+ T cells carried more expanded clones than CD4+ did.

Comment on this clone: Antigen: not known.

On cycle 4 day 1 and cycle 7 day 1, as well as at baseline, blood was sampled. This CDR3 contains 14 residues. Germline V gene sequence: CDR1 SGHAT, CDR2 FQDESV (reference sequence). V trimming: 5 bases; J trimming: 4 bases; junction bases outside the gene matches: 7. This table comes from immunoSEQ multiplex PCR, and its TCRdb copy is limited to in-frame clones, with some not included. This table holds under 50,000 clones, about 90% found once. V and J are TRBV11-1 and TRBJ1-1, with 7 bases fitting TRBD1. Here the sequenced sample was CD4+ or CD8+ T cells sorted from blood, taken in a trial of the OX40 agonist ivuxolimab. The receptor comes from an adult with an advanced solid tumor such as melanoma, head and neck, liver or kidney cancer. CDR3 nucleotides: TGTGCCAGCAGCGAAACTTCAGGGGGCACTGAAGCTTTCTTT. This encodes CASSETSGGTEAFF.